The next 27 T cell receptor delta chains were all read from a single sample in a study of delta chains in infants with herpesvirus infections. Gamma-chain- and delta-chain-specific primers converted PBMC RNA into TCR cDNA. TCRdb re-processed the RT-PCR reads via CATT. The sample shows approximately 630 delta-chain clones, more than 2.5% of them seen only once. The sequencing here drew on peripheral blood, taken at time point 3 of longitudinal follow-up. The receptors come from a human donor who was a Ugandan infant, either HIV-exposed or HIV-unexposed (not recorded which).

Points on this clone: A read error may explain this, as a much larger clone is one base away. The same CDR3 also results from other DNA sequences found in this sample. This chain joins TRDV1 and TRDJ1; 7 bases match TRDD3. Germline CDR1 reads TSWWSYY; CDR2 reads QGS. The CDR3 contains 19 residues. This CDR3 reads CALGESGTYRTGEGYKLIF. For the CDR3, the DNA is TGTGCTCTCGGGGAAAGTGGGACCTACCGTACTGGGGAGGGGTATAAACTCATCTTT.

This clone has a handful of counts. A far larger clone is just one base off, so this is likely a read error. Within the sample, other DNA sequences also encode this same CDR3. V is TRDV3 and J is TRDJ3; 9 bases are shared with TRDD3. V trimming: 0 bases; J trimming: 4 bases; junction bases outside the gene matches: 22. The length of the CDR3 is 22 residues. The germline V gene has CDR1 TVYSNPD and CDR2 GDNSRS (reference sequence). The CDR3 region has the DNA TGTGCCTTTAGCTGGCTCTCGGGGGATACTAACCGGCGCTCGTGGGACACCCGACAGATGTTTTTC. Translation gives CAFSWLSGDTNRRSWDTRQMFF.

This clone qualifies as large. V is TRDV1 and J is TRDJ1, with TRDD3 matching over 9 bases. Germline V gene sequence: CDR1 TSWWSYY, CDR2 QGS. Trimming removed 5 bases from V and 9 bases from J; junction bases left unmatched: 13. This CDR3 contains 15 residues. DNA for the CDR3: TGTGCTCTTGGGAACCCCTTCGGGGGGATACTCGAACTCATCTTT. Encoded protein: CALGNPFGGILELIF.

A word on this clone: One base away lies a much larger clone, so this may be a sequencing read error. The J gene is TRDJ1, the V gene TRDV1, with TRDD3 matching 8 bases. This CDR3 is 23 amino acids long. Losses at the gene ends were 5 bases for V and 4 bases for J; bases not matched to a gene: 33. CDR1 is TSWWSYY, CDR2 QGS, per germline. The CDR3 protein is CALGNAPHHYRCPWGIGLDKLIF. CDR3 in DNA: TGTGCTCTTGGGAACGCGCCTCACCACTACCGCTGCCCTTGGGGGATTGGACTCGATAAACTCATCTTT.

This clone is labeled as large. V is TRDV1 and J is TRDJ1; 9 nucleotides line up with TRDD3. The ends lost 3 bases at V and 7 bases at J; junction bases unmatched: 6. Germline-derived CDR1 and CDR2 are TSWWSYY and QGS. This CDR3 comprises 14 residues. CDR3 residues: CALGEGWGITKLIF. The CDR3 nucleotides are TGTGCTCTTGGGGAGGGATGGGGGATAACTAAACTCATCTTT.

This clone was found a few times. Being one base from a much bigger clone, this may be a read error. The chain has TRAV29/DV5 and TRDJ1; 9 bases match TRDD3. CDR1 is NSMFDY, CDR2 ISSIKDK, per germline. The length of the CDR3 is 16 residues. The ends lost 2 bases at V and 1 base at J; junction bases unmatched: 9. The CDR3 DNA follows: TGTGCAGCAAGTATCAGCTGGGGGATCGGCACCGATAAACTCATCTTT. This encodes CAASISWGIGTDKLIF.

By its share, this clone is medium-sized. The CDR3 loop reads CALGELPNWGIRVGADKLIF. The CDR3 DNA sequence: TGTGCTCTTGGGGAACTTCCAAACTGGGGGATACGAGTAGGAGCCGATAAACTCATCTTT. V gene TRDV1 combines with J gene TRDJ1, with 13 bases that match TRDD3. This CDR3 has 20 amino acids. V lost 0 bases to trimming and J lost 3 bases; unmatched junction nucleotides: 13. Germline V gene lookup returns CDR1 TSWWSYY and CDR2 QGS.

This clone ranks as large (0.1 to 1%). The gene calls are TRDV1 and TRDJ1; D call uncertain. Germline V gene lookup returns CDR1 TSWWSYY and CDR2 QGS. The CDR3 has 15 residues. The V end was cut by 6 bases, the J end by 3 bases, with 17 bases between. The DNA for the CDR3 is TGTGCTCTTGGTAGGGGTTTAAGAAACCCCGATAAACTCATCTTT. It translates to CALGRGLRNPDKLIF.

A note on this clone: A read error is the likely source, as a far larger clone sits one nucleotide away. V is TRDV1 and J is TRDJ1, with 11 bases aligning to TRDD3. This CDR3 contains 23 residues. In germline, CDR1 is TSWWSYY, CDR2 QGS. V shed 3 bases and J 0 bases; nucleotides not matched to a gene: 24. The CDR3 bases are TGTGCTCTTGGGGAGAGGCATACTCCCAATTCGTGGGGGATACGCGGGGACACCGATAAACTCATCTTT. Amino acids: CALGERHTPNSWGIRGDTDKLIF.

In its sample, this clone was seen a few times. This may be a read error: a much more frequent sequence differs by one nucleotide. This chain connects TRDV1 to TRDJ1; possible D gene TRDD3, 6 bases. This CDR3 is built from 16 residues. Germline values: CDR1 TSWWSYY, CDR2 QGS. V was pared by 1 base and J by 9 bases, with 21 bases between. CDR3 coding DNA: TGTGCTCTTGGGGAACAGCTAAACCCGGGGGAGGGGGAACTCATCTTT. This translates into CALGEQLNPGEGELIF.

This clone has just a few counts. The V call is TRDV2, the J call TRDJ1; 12 bases line up with TRDD3. The J gene comes from matching the DNA to germline here; TCRdb lacks it. The CDR3 is 14 amino acids. CDR1 and CDR2 from the germline V gene are GEAIGNYY and EKD. V shed 6 bases, J shed 1 base, and the junction held 2 bases outside the gene matches. DNA of the CDR3: TGTGCCTGTCTACTGGGGGATACCACCGATAAACTCATCTTT. Its protein product is CACLLGDTTDKLIF.

Notes on this clone: This could be a read error, since a much larger clone is one nucleotide away. The V call is TRDV1, the J call TRDJ1; 7 bases are a match to TRDD3. Germline V gives CDR1 TSWWSYY, CDR2 QGS. CDR3 length: 16 residues. This chain's CDR3 is CAPGEQLNPGDGELIF. As DNA, the CDR3 is TGTGCTCCTGGGGAACAGCTAAACCCGGGGGATGGGGAACTCATCTTT.

This clone is large in the sample. The chain uses TRDV1 and TRDJ1; the match to TRDD3 covers 13 bases. Germline V gene data show CDR1 as TSWWSYY and CDR2 as QGS. V lost 3 bases to trimming and J lost 0 bases; unmatched junction nucleotides: 19. This CDR3 has 22 amino acids. The CDR3 protein is CALGEGFLPCTGGYGYTDKLIF. The CDR3, as DNA: TGTGCTCTTGGGGAGGGATTTCTACCGTGTACTGGGGGATACGGGTACACCGATAAACTCATCTTT.

Concerning this clone: Since a much larger clone is just one base distant, this may be a read error. The limits of the CDR3 on the DNA are not certain, so only TCRdb's listed CDR3 is given. Other nucleotide sequences in the sample specify the same CDR3. The J gene is TRDJ3, the V gene TRAV29/DV5; the table's D gene call, TRDD3, was not cross checked with the DNA. The CDR3 totals 28 residues, both ends included. Germline V gene data show CDR1 as NSMFDY and CDR2 as ISSIKDK. This CDR3 reads CSVLLCSKRLLGSYVGGSCSWDTRQMFF.

Sample share makes this clone large. The chain has TRDV2 and TRDJ1; D tentatively fits TRDD2 or TRDD3 (5 bases each). CDR3 length: 15 amino acids. Germline CDR1 and CDR2: GEAIGNYY and EKD. V shed 5 bases and J shed 1 base, with 16 bases lying between them. DNA for the CDR3: TGTGCCTGTGCATCCGGGGGTTCCTCCACCGATAAACTCATCTTT. Protein sequence: CACASGGSSTDKLIF.

Note on this clone: At one end the junction does not follow the germline gene, possibly because of a read error. V usage is TRAV14/DV4 and J usage is TRDJ1, with TRDD3 identical over 7 bases. Germline V gene lookup returns CDR1 TSDPSYG and CDR2 QGSYDQQN (reference sequence). The CDR3 length is 17 residues. CDR3 region: CAMRERLRGYPGGKRIF. The CDR3 nucleotides are TGTGCAATGAGAGAACGGTTGAGGGGATATCCGGGGGGTAAACGCATCTTT.

This clone was observed a handful of times. The amino acid sequence in TCRdb belongs to a much larger clone and departs from this DNA's translation at residue 5, likely a sequencing read error; the sequence shown is translated from the DNA. This sequence joins TRAV38-2/DV8 and TRDJ1; D is perhaps TRDD3 (6 bases). The CDR3 is 21 residues long. Trimming removed 6 bases at V and 2 bases at J, with 35 bases between. Germline CDR1 and CDR2: TSESDYY and QEAYKQQN. For the CDR3, the DNA is TGTGCTTATATAAGCTGTTCGAAACCCTACTGGGTTAAAAGGGGGACCGATAAACTCATCTTT. Residues: CAYISCSKPYWVKRGTDKLIF.

A few counts support this clone. Translating this DNA gives a protein that differs at residue 3 from the TCRdb one, which belongs to a much larger clone; a read error is likely, and the protein shown is this translation. CDR3 region: CAHGEVSRWAYGIRGGDKLIF. The DNA for the CDR3 is TGTGCTCATGGGGAAGTAAGTAGATGGGCCTACGGGATACGCGGAGGCGATAAACTCATCTTT. This chain uses TRDV1 with TRDJ1, with TRDD3 identical over 8 bases. The CDR3 covers 21 residues. Germline CDR1 TSWWSYY, CDR2 QGS.

In this sample, this clone turned up a few times. A far bigger clonotype differs at one base, so this is likely a read error. The DNA for the CDR3 is TGTGCTCTTGGGGTGTTGTTGGGGACCTACACCGATAAACTCATCTTT. Encoded protein: CALGVLLGTYTDKLIF. The chain has TRDV1 and TRDJ1; maybe TRDD3 (5 bases). The CDR3 totals 16 residues. Trimming cost V 4 bases and J 0 bases, with 15 bases left between them. Germline values: CDR1 TSWWSYY, CDR2 QGS.

This clone was counted a few times. With only one base between it and a far larger clone, this is likely a read error. Different DNA sequences within this sample yield the same CDR3. This chain connects TRDV1 to TRDJ1; 9 bases map to TRDD3. The CDR3 length is 20 residues. CDR1 is TSWWSYY, CDR2 QGS, per germline. After removal of 2 bases from V and 2 bases from J, the junction contained 18 bases not matched to a gene. CDR3 DNA: TGTGCTCTTGGGGAAGCGTTTCCTACCTCTTGGGGGATATGGACCGATAAACTCATCTTT. This translates into CALGEAFPTSWGIWTDKLIF.

Details on this clone: TCRdb's entry gives the protein of a much larger clone, which mismatches this DNA's translation at residue 19, likely from a read error; the protein reported here is translated from the DNA. The chain couples TRDV1 to TRDJ1; 9 positions match TRDD2. Per the germline V gene, CDR1 is TSWWSYY and CDR2 is QGS. There are 21 residues in the CDR3. The DNA for the CDR3 is TGTGCTCTTGGGGAATCCCCCTGCCTTCCTACAGGGGACAAGTACACCGATAAACCCATCTTT. Its protein is CALGESPCLPTGDKYTDKPIF.

This clone was counted only a few times. This may be a read error: a much more frequent sequence differs by one nucleotide. This rearrangement joins TRDV1 to TRDJ1, with D hard to call. CDR1 is TSWWSYY and CDR2 is QGS in the germline V gene. The CDR3 consists of 12 residues. The CDR3, as DNA: TGTGCTCTTGGGGATCCACCGAATAAACCCATCTTT. Its protein is CALGDPPNKPIF.

Relative to its sample, this clone is large (0.1 to 1%). Other DNA sequences in this sample translate to the same CDR3. The chain couples TRDV1 to TRDJ1, with 8 positions matching TRDD2. CDR3 length equals 19 residues. V was clipped by 4 bases and J by 6 bases; unmatched bases: 22. Germline V lookup: CDR1 TSWWSYY, CDR2 QGS. For the CDR3, the DNA is TGTGCTCTTGGGGGTACCGCTTCCTACGTAGTTGGGGCACTTCATAAACTCATCTTT. It codes for CALGGTASYVVGALHKLIF.

CDR3 DNA sequence: TGTGCTCTTGGGGAAGTGCTTAGGCACGGGGGACCTTACACCGATAAACTCATCTTT. This gives the protein CALGEVLRHGGPYTDKLIF. V and J are TRDV1 and TRDJ1; D is possibly TRDD3 (6 bases). Germline CDR1 and CDR2: TSWWSYY and QGS. The CDR3 loop spans 19 amino acids. Trimming stripped 2 bases from V and 0 bases from J, with 22 bases between.

With respect to this clone: The protein in TCRdb stems from a much larger clone and differs at residue 19 from this DNA's translation, likely a read error; here the protein is translated from the DNA. The chain recombines TRDV1 with TRDJ1; 11 bases are a match to TRDD3. The V gene's germline CDR1 is TSWWSYY and CDR2 QGS. With V trimmed by 4 bases and J by 3 bases, 31 bases remained unmatched. This CDR3 region has 24 residues. The CDR3 protein is CALGGCRTYGPLWGIRWDADKLIF. CDR3 bases: TGTGCTCTTGGGGGCTGTAGAACCTACGGTCCCCTTTGGGGGATACGCTGGGACGCCGATAAACTCATCTTT.

In its sample, this clone ranks as medium-sized (0.01 to 0.1%). This chain links TRDV1 with TRDJ1, with 7 bases identical to TRDD3. The CDR3 spans 26 residues. The V segment lost 2 bases and the J segment 0 bases; nucleotides outside the gene matches: 36. Germline V CDR1 and CDR2: TSWWSYY, QGS. The CDR3 bases are TGTGCTCTTGGGGAAAGACGAACGCGGTCTTCCCCCCCCCCGTGCTACTGGGGACCGTACACCGATAAACTCATCTTT. This sequence encodes CALGERRTRSSPPPCYWGPYTDKLIF.

This clone ranks as medium-sized. The J gene is TRDJ1, the V gene TRDV1, with TRDD3 matching over 11 bases. The CDR3 contains 23 residues. Germline values: CDR1 TSWWSYY, CDR2 QGS. V shed 4 bases, J shed 0 bases, and the junction held 25 bases outside the gene matches. CDR3 amino acids: CALGGRHPPNSWGIRGDTDKLIF. DNA for the CDR3: TGTGCTCTTGGGGGGAGGCATCCTCCCAATTCGTGGGGGATACGCGGGGACACCGATAAACTCATCTTT.